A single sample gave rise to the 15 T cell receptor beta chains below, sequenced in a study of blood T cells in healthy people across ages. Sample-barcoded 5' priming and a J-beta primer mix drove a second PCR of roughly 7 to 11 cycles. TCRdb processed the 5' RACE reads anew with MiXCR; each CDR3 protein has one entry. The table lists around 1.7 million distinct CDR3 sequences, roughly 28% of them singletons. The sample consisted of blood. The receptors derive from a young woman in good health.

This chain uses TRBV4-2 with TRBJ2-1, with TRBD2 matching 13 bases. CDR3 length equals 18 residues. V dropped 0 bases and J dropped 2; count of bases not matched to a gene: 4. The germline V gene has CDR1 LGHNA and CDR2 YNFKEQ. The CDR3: CASSQESTSGGTYNEQFF. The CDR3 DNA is TGTGCCAGCAGCCAAGAATCGACTAGCGGGGGGACCTACAATGAGCAGTTCTTC.

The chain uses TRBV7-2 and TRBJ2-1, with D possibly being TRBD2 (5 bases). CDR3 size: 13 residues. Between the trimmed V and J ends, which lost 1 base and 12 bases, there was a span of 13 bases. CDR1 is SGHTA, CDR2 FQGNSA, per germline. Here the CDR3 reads CASSLGYGIGQFF. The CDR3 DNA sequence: TGTGCCAGCAGCTTAGGTTACGGGATTGGGCAGTTCTTC.

CDR3 region: CASRGGVLGDTQYF. The CDR3 DNA reads TGTGCCAGCAGGGGGGGTGTACTTGGAGATACGCAGTATTTT. The gene calls are TRBV2 and TRBJ2-3; D may be TRBD2 (6 bases). V gave up 6 bases and J gave up 5 bases, with 15 bases separating them. In germline, CDR1 is SNHLY, CDR2 FYNNEI. The CDR3 runs to 14 residues.

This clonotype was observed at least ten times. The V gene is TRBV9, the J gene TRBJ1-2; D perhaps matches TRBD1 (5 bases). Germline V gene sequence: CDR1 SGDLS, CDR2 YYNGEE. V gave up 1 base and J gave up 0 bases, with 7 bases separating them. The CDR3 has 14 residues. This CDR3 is CASSVSGSNYGYTF. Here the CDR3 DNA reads TGTGCCAGCAGCGTATCAGGGTCTAACTATGGCTACACCTTC.

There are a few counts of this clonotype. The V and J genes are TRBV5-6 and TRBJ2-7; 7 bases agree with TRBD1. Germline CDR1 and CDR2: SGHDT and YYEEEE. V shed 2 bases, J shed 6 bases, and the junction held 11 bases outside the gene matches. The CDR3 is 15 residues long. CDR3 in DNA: TGTGCCAGCAGCTTACCGGGACAGACCTTCGGCGAGCAGTACTTC. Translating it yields CASSLPGQTFGEQYF.

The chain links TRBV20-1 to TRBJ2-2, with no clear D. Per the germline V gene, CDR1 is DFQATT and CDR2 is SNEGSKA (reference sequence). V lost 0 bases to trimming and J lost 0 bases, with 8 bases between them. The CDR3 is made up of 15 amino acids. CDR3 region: CSARDTGTNTGELFF. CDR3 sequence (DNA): TGCAGTGCTAGAGATACCGGAACGAACACCGGGGAGCTGTTTTTT.

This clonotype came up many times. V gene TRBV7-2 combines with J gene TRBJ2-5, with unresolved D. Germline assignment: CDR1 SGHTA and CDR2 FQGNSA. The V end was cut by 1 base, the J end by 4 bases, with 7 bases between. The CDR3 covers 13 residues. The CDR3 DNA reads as TGTGCCAGCAGCTTAGATCTACTAGAGACCCAGTACTTC. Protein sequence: CASSLDLLETQYF.

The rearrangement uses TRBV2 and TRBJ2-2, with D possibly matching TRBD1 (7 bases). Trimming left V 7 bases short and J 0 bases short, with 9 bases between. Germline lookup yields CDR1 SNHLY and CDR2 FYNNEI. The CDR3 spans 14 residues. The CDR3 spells CASTRGANTGELFF. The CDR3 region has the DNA TGTGCCAGCACCAGGGGGGCGAACACCGGGGAGCTGTTTTTT.

The CDR3 protein is CTSSSFTGELFF. The CDR3 nucleotides read TGTACCAGCAGCTCTTTCACCGGGGAGCTGTTTTTT. The rearrangement uses TRBV7-2 and TRBJ2-2; D ambiguous. The CDR3 contains 12 residues. CDR1 SGHTA and CDR2 FQGNSA come from the germline V gene. V gave up 4 bases and J gave up 4 bases, with 4 bases separating them.

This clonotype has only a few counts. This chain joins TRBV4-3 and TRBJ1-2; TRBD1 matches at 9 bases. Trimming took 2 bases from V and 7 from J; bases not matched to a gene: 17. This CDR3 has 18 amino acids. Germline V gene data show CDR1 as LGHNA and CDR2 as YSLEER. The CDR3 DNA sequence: TGCGCCAGCAGCCAATCCCTGTGGGGACAGGGAGAAGAGCGTGGCTACACCTTC. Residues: CASSQSLWGQGEERGYTF.

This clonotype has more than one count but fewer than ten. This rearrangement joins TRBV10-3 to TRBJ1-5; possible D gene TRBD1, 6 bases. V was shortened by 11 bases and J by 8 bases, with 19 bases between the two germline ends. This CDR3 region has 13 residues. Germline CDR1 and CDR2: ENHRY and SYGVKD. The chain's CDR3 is CASQQGIGEPQHF. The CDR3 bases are TGTGCCTCCCAGCAGGGGATTGGCGAGCCCCAGCATTTT.

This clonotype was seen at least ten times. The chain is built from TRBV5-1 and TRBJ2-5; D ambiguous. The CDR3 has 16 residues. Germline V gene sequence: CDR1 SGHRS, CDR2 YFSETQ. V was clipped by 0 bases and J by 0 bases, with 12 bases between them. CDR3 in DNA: TGCGCCAGCAGCTTGGGTGGCAGCATGTACCAAGAGACCCAGTACTTC. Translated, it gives CASSLGGSMYQETQYF.

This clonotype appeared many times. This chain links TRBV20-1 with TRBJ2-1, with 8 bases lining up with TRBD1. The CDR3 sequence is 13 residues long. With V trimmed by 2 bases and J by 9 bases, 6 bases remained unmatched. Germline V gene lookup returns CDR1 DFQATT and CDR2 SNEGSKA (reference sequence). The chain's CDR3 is CSARLPRGPEQFF. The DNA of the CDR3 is TGCAGTGCTAGACTCCCCAGGGGGCCTGAGCAGTTCTTC.

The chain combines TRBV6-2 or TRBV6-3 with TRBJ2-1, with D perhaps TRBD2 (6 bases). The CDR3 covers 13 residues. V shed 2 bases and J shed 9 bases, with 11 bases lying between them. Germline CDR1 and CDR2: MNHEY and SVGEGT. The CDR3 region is CASSYKRASEQFF. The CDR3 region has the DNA TGTGCCAGCAGTTACAAGCGGGCGTCTGAGCAGTTCTTC.

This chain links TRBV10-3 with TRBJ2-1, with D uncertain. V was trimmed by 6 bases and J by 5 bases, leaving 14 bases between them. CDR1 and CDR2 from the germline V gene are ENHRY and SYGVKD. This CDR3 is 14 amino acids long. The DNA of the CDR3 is TGTGCCATCAGAGCCCTAGACGATAACAATGAGCAGTTCTTC. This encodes CAIRALDDNNEQFF.